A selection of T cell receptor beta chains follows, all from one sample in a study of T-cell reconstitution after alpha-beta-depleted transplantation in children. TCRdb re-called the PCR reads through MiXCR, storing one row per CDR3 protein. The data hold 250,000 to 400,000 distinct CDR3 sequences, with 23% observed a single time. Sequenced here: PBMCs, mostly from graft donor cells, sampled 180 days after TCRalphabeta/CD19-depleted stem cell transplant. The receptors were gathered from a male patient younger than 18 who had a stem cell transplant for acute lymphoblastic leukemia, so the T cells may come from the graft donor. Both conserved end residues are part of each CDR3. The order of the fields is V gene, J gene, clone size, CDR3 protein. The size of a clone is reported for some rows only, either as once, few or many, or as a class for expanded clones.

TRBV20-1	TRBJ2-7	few	CSALLLAGSQSGVYEQYF
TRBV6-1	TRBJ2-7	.	CASSLSLGIAYEQYF
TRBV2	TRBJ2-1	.	CASSEARASGTRFF
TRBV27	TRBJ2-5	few	CASSRGGRGLAYQETQYF
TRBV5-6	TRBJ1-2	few	CASSFKVFGYTF
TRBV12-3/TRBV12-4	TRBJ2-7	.	CASSLRSGSPYEQYF
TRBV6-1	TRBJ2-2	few	CASNPTSVPGELFF
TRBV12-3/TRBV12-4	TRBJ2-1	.	CASTMGEDSYNEQFF
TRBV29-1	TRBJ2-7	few	CSVRTGYEQYF
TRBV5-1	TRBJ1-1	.	CASSLGRILNTEAFF
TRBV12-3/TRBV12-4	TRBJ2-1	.	CASSFDSPTIKYYNEQFF
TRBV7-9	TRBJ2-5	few	CASSFPGGETQYF
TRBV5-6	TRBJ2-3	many	CASSGLAAFTDTQYF
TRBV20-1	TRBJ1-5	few	CSAGQIGQPQHF
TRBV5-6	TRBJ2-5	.	CASSRTLQETQYF
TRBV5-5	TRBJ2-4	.	CASSFTSGSRNIQYF
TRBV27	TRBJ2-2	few	CASRTWDSFTGELFF
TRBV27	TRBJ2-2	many	CASSLGLAGELFF
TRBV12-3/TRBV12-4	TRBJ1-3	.	CASSLGPRPTSGNTIYF
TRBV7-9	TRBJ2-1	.	CASRIRNGYNEQFF
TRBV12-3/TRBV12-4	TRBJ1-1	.	CASSFGDPNTEAFF
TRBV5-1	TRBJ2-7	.	CASSLFLPLINYEQYF
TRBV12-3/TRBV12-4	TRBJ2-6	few	CASSFWRAGANVLTF
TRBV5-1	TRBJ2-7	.	CASSLEASGLGFEQYF
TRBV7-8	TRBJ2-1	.	CASSLSLAGPHSYNEQFF
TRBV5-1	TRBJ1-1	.	CASSVSGTGGAAFF
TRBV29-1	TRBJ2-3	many	CSVLARDTQYF
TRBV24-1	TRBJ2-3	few	CATSDRGTDTQYF